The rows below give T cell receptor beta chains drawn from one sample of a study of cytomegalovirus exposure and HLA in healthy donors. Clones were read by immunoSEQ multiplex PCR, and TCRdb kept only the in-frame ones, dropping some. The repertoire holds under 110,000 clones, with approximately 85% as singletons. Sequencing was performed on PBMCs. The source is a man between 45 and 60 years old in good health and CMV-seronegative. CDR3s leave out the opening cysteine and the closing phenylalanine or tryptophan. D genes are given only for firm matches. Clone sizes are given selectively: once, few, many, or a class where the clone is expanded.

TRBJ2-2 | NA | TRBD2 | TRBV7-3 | ASSRSGLASTGELF
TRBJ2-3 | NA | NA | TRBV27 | ASSLSSVTDTQY
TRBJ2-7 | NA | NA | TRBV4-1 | ASSPQWAVEQY
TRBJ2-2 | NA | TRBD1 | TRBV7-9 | ASAPSMGRGQGYTGELF
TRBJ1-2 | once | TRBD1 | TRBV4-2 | ASSQDAGARTGGLLNYGYT
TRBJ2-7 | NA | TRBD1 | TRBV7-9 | SSSSNRDRKPYEQY
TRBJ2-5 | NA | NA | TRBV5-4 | ASSQGGTAQETQY
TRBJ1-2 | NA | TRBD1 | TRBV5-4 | ASSLGQGRGYGYT
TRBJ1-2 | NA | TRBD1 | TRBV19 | ASSFNRGEGGYT
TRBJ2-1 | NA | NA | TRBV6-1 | ASSELYNEQF
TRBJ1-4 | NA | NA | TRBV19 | ASSIVGQFGKLF
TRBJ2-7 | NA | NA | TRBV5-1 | ASSLTGSYEQY
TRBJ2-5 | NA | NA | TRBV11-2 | ASSLGRYQETQY
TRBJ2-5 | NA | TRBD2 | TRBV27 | ASSLAGARYQETQY
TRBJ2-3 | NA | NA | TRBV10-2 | ASSERTIFTQY
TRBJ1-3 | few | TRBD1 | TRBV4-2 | ASSQEGTGGNTIY
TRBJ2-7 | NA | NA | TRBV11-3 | ASSLAGGEQY
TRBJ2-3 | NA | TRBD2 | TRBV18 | ASSPRRGDTDTQY
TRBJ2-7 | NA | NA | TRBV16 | ASSQSQGVEQY
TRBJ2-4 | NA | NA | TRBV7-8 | ASSLPRRILAKNIQY
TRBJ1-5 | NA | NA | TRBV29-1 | SVAGRNQPQH
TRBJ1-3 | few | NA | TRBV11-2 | ASIGTRTSGNTIY
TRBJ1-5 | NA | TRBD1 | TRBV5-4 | ASSRQGANQPQH
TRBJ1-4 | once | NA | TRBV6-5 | ASRSNSLLNEKLF
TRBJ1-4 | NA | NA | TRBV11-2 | ASRLGGASGEKLF
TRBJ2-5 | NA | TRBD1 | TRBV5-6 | ASSLIGTGGETQY
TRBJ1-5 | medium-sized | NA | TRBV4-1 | ASRPGVWSNQPQH
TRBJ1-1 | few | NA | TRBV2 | ASSVEGRDTEAF
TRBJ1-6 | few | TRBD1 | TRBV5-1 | ASSQTGPYNSPLH
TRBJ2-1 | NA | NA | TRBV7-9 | ASRPRGGGEQF
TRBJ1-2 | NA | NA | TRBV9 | ASSVGREGQSSGYT
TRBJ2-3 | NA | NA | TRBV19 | ASSDSGFSTDTQY
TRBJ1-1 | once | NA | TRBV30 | AWTLQGGTEAF